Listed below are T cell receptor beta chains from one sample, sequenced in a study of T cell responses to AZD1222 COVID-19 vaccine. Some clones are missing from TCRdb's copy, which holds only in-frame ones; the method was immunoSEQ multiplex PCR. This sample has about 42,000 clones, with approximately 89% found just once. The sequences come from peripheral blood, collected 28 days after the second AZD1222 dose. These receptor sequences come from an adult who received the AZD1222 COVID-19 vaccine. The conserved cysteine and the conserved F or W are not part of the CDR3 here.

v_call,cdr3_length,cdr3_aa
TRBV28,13,ASSLTGTANEKLF
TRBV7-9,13,ASSPGTGRTGELF
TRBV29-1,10,SGRLPIGELF
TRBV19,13,ASSTQTGGAYEQY
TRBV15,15,ATSRSTGTVNTGELF
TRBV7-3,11,ASSSGGDGELF
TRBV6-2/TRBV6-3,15,ASSTRTSGGGDNEQF
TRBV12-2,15,ASRLANSGGAYNEQF
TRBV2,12,ASSEWGRTDTQY
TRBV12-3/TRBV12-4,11,ASSSQFTGELF
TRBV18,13,ASSPRSGPGYGYT
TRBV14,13,ASSRAEDRAVEQY
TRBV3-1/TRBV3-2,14,ASSQGTGWNTGELF
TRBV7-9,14,ASSLAGGPEQETQY
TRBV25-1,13,ASSDTGAWSEKLF
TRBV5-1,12,ASSLGEGTFGNS
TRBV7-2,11,ASSSGGLNEQF
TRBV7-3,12,ASSRDRATDTQY
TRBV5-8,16,ASSLLLTASQEQETQY
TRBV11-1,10,ASSLSGYEQY
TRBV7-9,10,ASSFETYEQY
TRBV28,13,ASRLGQGANQPQH
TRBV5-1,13,ASSIQGAEYTEAF
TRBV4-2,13,ASSSLDRGPYEQY
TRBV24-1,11,AVGSASTDTQY
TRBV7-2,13,ASSLATGVNQPQH
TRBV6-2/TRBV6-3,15,ASSATDRGYGANVLT
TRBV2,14,ASSVSRAAGTDTQY
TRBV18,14,ASSQGASSGANVLT
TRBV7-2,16,ASSLPWGRGAIYNEQF
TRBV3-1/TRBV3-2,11,ASSQEDRCGYT
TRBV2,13,ASKVETGHSYEQY
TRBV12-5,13,ASVRAGMGTGELF
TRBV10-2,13,ASSPGLAGNNEQF
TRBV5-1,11,ASSSEVYNEQF
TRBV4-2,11,ASSQEEDTEAF
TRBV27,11,ASSPGGNYGYT
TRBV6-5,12,ASSYSTGEYEQY
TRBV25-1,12,ASSEPGGRNTIY
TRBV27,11,ASSLIGDNEQF
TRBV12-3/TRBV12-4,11,ASSFEAAAPLH
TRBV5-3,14,ARSLAFRDRYAGYT
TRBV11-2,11,ASSDTTILGQY
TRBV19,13,ASSMGRFPTGELF
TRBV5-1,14,ASSSITSGGTGELF
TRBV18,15,ASSPPQGSSYNSPLH
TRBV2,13,ASSAGTGDRETQY
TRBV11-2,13,ASSWGTVSWREQY
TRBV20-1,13,SASLVRPTKNIQY
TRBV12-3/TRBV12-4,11,ASGQEGSYEQY
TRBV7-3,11,ASSLTATDTQY